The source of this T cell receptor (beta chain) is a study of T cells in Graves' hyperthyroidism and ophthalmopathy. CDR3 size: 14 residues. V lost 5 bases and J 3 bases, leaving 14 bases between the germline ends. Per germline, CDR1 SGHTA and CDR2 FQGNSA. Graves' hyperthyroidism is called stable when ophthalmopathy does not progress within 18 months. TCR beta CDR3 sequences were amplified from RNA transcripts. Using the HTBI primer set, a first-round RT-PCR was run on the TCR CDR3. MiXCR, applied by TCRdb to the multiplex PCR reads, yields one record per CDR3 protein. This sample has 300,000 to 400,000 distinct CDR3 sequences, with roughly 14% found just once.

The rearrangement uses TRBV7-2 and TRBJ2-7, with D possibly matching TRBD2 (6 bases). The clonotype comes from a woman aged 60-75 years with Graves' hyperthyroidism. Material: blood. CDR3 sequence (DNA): TGTGCCAGCAGCATATGGACTAACGGCTACGAGCAGTACTTC. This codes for CASSIWTNGYEQYF.